The TCR beta chain described here comes from a study of blood T cell repertoires in COVID-19. As for the study in general: COVID-19 samples, acute and convalescent, were from the United States, Italy and Spain.

V was pared by 5 bases and J by 2 bases, with 18 bases between. This CDR3 has 16 amino acids. Per germline, CDR1 SGHRS and CDR2 YFSETQ. Clones were read by immunoSEQ multiplex PCR, and TCRdb kept only the in-frame ones, dropping some. The sample consists of 540,000 or so clones, 85% to 90% of them appearing once. Material for sequencing was peripheral blood. This TCR derives from a woman between 50 and 59 years old with COVID-19, enrolled during active disease. The V gene is TRBV5-1, the J gene TRBJ2-3; tentatively, D is TRBD1 (6 bases). CDR3 protein: CASSYAGTPNTDTQYF. CDR3 DNA: TGCGCCAGCAGTTACGCCGGGACACCTAACACAGATACGCAGTATTTT.